The subject of this entry is one T cell receptor (beta chain). Antigen: not known. The germline CDR1 and CDR2 sequences are LNHDA and SQIVND (reference sequence). Trimming removed 4 bases from V and 3 bases from J; junction bases left unmatched: 2. CDR3 length: 14 residues. The data belong to a study of cytomegalovirus exposure and HLA in healthy donors. Study conclusions and caveats: Later findings reportedly placed an Asian-associated ancestry cluster below the 666-donor mean for N-insertions. Most TCR beta V segments were productive about 87% or about 30% of the time in an earlier analysis. Reportedly, TCR beta sequences accurately predicted HLA-A and HLA-B alleles in most subjects.

PCR amplification relied on 60 Vbeta primers (plus 13 Jbeta primers). Measured with immunoSEQ multiplex PCR; TCRdb has only the in-frame clones, and not every one. The sample yields under 200,000 clones, 75% to 80% seen once. The sequenced sample consisted of PBMCs. This chain links TRBV19 with TRBJ1-4; 7 nucleotides agree with TRBD1. The source of this sequence is a middle-aged woman in good health and CMV-seronegative. CDR3 protein: CASSTGTANEKLFF. The CDR3 bases are TGTGCCAGTAGTACCGGGACAGCTAATGAAAAACTGTTTTTT.